Presented here are 29 T cell receptor beta chains from one specimen sequenced in a study of blood T cell repertoires in COVID-19. Only in-frame clones appear in the TCRdb table, and some are missing; sequencing was by immunoSEQ multiplex PCR. The repertoire includes some 200,000 clones, 75% to 90% of them detected once, and approximately 2.4% sits in the top ten. The sequenced material came from PBMCs or T cells enriched from blood (not recorded which). These receptors came from a woman in her twenties or thirties who had recovered from COVID-19.

This clone was detected only once. The rearrangement joins TRBV2 to TRBJ1-1, with a possible D match to TRBD1 (5 bases). CDR1 is SNHLY, CDR2 FYNNEI, per germline. V was shortened by 8 bases and J by 2 bases, with 15 bases between the two germline ends. The CDR3 spans 14 residues. This CDR3 is CASEGARANTEAFF. The DNA for the CDR3 is TGTGCCAGCGAAGGGGCCAGGGCTAACACTGAAGCTTTCTTT.

This chain uses TRBV19 with TRBJ2-1; 7 bases align to TRBD1. Germline V gene lookup returns CDR1 LNHDA and CDR2 SQIVND (reference sequence). V lost 6 bases, J lost 7 bases, and 6 bases stayed unmatched. The CDR3 is 13 amino acids. CDR3 nucleotides: TGTGCCAGTAGAGGCAGGGGGTTAAATGAGCAGTTCTTC. It encodes CASRGRGLNEQFF.

The chain links TRBV29-1 to TRBJ1-1; 7 bases agree with TRBD1. CDR1 SQVTM and CDR2 ANQGSEA come from the germline V gene. CDR3 length: 14 residues. V lost 1 base to trimming and J lost 5 bases; unmatched junction nucleotides: 7. The CDR3 loop is CSVEAPTGSTEAFF. CDR3 nucleotide sequence: TGCAGCGTTGAAGCCCCGACAGGGTCGACTGAAGCTTTCTTT.

V and J are TRBV3-1 (or the pseudogene TRBV3-2) and TRBJ1-3; D remains unclear. The V end was cut by 4 bases, the J end by 9 bases, with 13 bases between. Germline V lookup: CDR1 LGHDT, CDR2 YNNKEL (reference sequence). There are 13 residues in the CDR3. The CDR3 DNA reads as TGTGCCAGCAGCCGGCCCCGGCGGAGCACCATATATTTT. Its protein is CASSRPRRSTIYF.

This rearrangement joins TRBV6-2 or TRBV6-3 to TRBJ1-5; D not resolved. Germline V gene sequence: CDR1 MNHEY, CDR2 SVGEGT. The CDR3 is 15 residues long. V gave up 6 bases and J gave up 7 bases, with 19 bases separating them. The DNA for the CDR3 is TGTGCCAGCAGCCGAACAACGGGGAAAAGACAGCCCCAGCATTTT. Protein sequence: CASSRTTGKRQPQHF.

The chain couples TRBV12-3 or TRBV12-4 to TRBJ1-2, with 9 bases aligning to TRBD1. The trim removed 7 bases at V and 4 bases at J, leaving 4 bases unmatched. The CDR3 sequence is 13 residues long. CDR3 protein: CASTWGQGYGYTF. In DNA form, the CDR3 reads TGTGCCAGCACCTGGGGACAGGGCTATGGCTACACCTTC.

This rearrangement joins TRBV10-2 to TRBJ1-6, with TRBD1 as a possible D gene (5 bases). CDR1 and CDR2 from the germline V gene are WSHSY and SAAADI. Trimming cost V 4 bases and J 7 bases, with 8 bases left between them. The CDR3 is made up of 13 amino acids. CDR3 residues: CASSVQGNSPLHF. The CDR3 DNA reads TGCGCCAGCAGTGTTCAGGGCAATTCACCCCTCCACTTT.

The chain combines TRBV11-2 with TRBJ1-1; 8 nucleotides agree with TRBD1. This CDR3 region has 17 residues. Trimming took 5 bases from V and 4 from J; bases not matched to a gene: 15. The germline V gene has CDR1 SGHAT and CDR2 FQNNGV. DNA for the CDR3: TGTGCCAGCAGCCAGGGAGACAGGGGCCGTCGGAGCACTGAAGCTTTCTTT. It specifies CASSQGDRGRRSTEAFF.

The genes are TRBV7-2 and TRBJ1-1; possible D gene TRBD1, 5 bases. The germline gives CDR1 SGHTA, CDR2 FQGNSA. Deletions cut 1 base from V and 3 bases from J, with 15 bases between. This CDR3 has 16 amino acids. The CDR3 DNA reads as TGTGCCAGCAGCTTAGGGGGGTTTGGGGAGGACACTGAAGCTTTCTTT. As protein: CASSLGGFGEDTEAFF.

The CDR3 sequence is CASGDRGFGYTF. The CDR3 nucleotides are TGCGCCAGCGGGGACAGGGGGTTTGGCTACACCTTC. The chain has TRBV5-1 and TRBJ1-2; TRBD1 agrees at 11 bases. The germline V gene has CDR1 SGHRS and CDR2 YFSETQ. V gave up 7 bases and J gave up 7 bases; unmatched junction bases: 3. This CDR3 contains 12 residues.

V is TRBV5-6 and J is TRBJ1-1; possibly TRBD1 for D (5 bases). Trimming took 1 base from V and 4 from J, leaving 11 bases between them. The CDR3 spans 14 residues. CDR1 is SGHDT and CDR2 is YYEEEE in the germline V gene. The CDR3 spells CASSLLGGGTEAFF. CDR3 coding DNA: TGTGCCAGCAGCTTGCTGGGGGGGGGCACTGAAGCTTTCTTT.

This clone has only a few counts. The rearrangement joins TRBV7-9 to TRBJ2-2; 13 bases fit TRBD2. V shed 4 bases and J 5 bases; nucleotides not matched to a gene: 4. The CDR3 has 16 residues. Germline loops: CDR1 SEHNR, CDR2 FQNEAQ (reference sequence). The CDR3 loop is CASSSGLAGVTGELFF. CDR3 coding DNA: TGTGCCAGCAGCTCCGGACTAGCGGGAGTAACCGGGGAGCTGTTTTTT.

The gene calls are TRBV4-3 and TRBJ2-7, with unresolved D. Germline CDR1 LGHNA, CDR2 YSLEER. V shed 1 base and J shed 6 bases, with 13 bases lying between them. The CDR3 runs to 14 residues. CDR3 bases: TGCGCCAGCAGCCAAGCTCTGGGTCCGGGCGAGCAGTACTTC. Its protein product is CASSQALGPGEQYF.

The J gene is TRBJ1-5, the V gene TRBV19; a weak D match, TRBD1 (5 bases). CDR1 LNHDA and CDR2 SQIVND come from the germline V gene (reference sequence). The V and J ends lost 8 bases and 7 bases respectively, with 15 bases between them. The CDR3 is 13 amino acids. CDR3 protein: CASSRQYMQPQHF. CDR3 bases: TGTGCCAGTTCGAGACAGTATATGCAGCCCCAGCATTTT.

The chain links TRBV15 to TRBJ2-3; 9 bases are a match to TRBD2. The CDR3 is made up of 19 amino acids. CDR1 is LNHNV and CDR2 is YYDKDF in the germline V gene (reference sequence). The ends lost 4 bases at V and 0 bases at J; junction bases unmatched: 14. CDR3 nucleotides: TGTGCCACCAGCACCTTGTCGGCAAGGCTAGCGGGAAGCACAGATACGCAGTATTTT. Protein: CATSTLSARLAGSTDTQYF.

The chain joins TRBV7-6 to TRBJ2-1, with D unresolved. V dropped 2 bases and J dropped 5 bases, with 7 bases sitting between them. CDR1 and CDR2 (germline): SGHVS, FNYEAQ. The CDR3 extends over 13 amino acids. CDR3 protein: CASSLRSNNEQFF. DNA of the CDR3: TGTGCCAGCAGCTTACGGAGTAACAATGAGCAGTTCTTC.

The chain carries TRBV5-1 and TRBJ1-4; TRBD1 aligns across 9 bases. Per the germline V gene, CDR1 is SGHRS and CDR2 is YFSETQ. The CDR3 totals 16 residues. V was clipped by 4 bases and J by 4 bases; unmatched bases: 8. CDR3 in DNA: TGCGCCAGCAGCCGAAGGACAGGGGAGGTTAATGAAAAACTGTTTTTT. Amino acids: CASSRRTGEVNEKLFF.

The chain joins TRBV6-5 to TRBJ2-1; 8 nucleotides agree with TRBD2. The CDR3 spans 15 residues. In germline, CDR1 is MNHEY, CDR2 SVGAGI. Germline trimming cut 6 bases from V and 8 bases from J; bases unmatched to any gene: 12. For the CDR3, the DNA is TGTGCCAGCAGCCGCCCGGGGGGGTTGGGGTATGAGCAGTTCTTC. It translates to CASSRPGGLGYEQFF.

This clone was found once. The J gene is TRBJ1-6, the V gene TRBV7-3; D gene ambiguous. V dropped 3 bases and J dropped 7 bases, with 13 bases sitting between them. The CDR3 is 15 residues long. Germline CDR1 and CDR2: SGHTA and FQGTGA. The CDR3 sequence is CASSFEAAGNSPLHF. Here the CDR3 DNA reads TGTGCCAGCAGCTTCGAGGCAGCTGGGAATTCACCCCTCCACTTT. Looking up the rest from reference TRBV7-3 and TRBJ1-6 gives the full variable domain: GAGVSQTPSNKVTEKGKYVELRCDPISGHTALYWYRQSLGQGPEFLIYFQGTGAADDSGLPNDRFFAVRPEGSVSTLKIQRTERGDSAVYLCASSFEAAGNSPLHFGNGTRLTVT.

The chain joins TRBV5-1 to TRBJ1-2, with 11 bases that match TRBD1. V lost 3 bases and J lost 8; bases outside the gene matches: 15. The CDR3 spans 17 residues. The germline gives CDR1 SGHRS, CDR2 YFSETQ. The CDR3 region has the DNA TGCGCCAGCAGCTCCCGGACAGGGGGCACTCTGTATGGAGGCTACACCTTC. This translates into CASSSRTGGTLYGGYTF.

The J gene is TRBJ1-1, the V gene TRBV6-5; 9 bases are a match to TRBD1. This CDR3 is 15 amino acids long. After removal of 2 bases from V and 3 bases from J, the junction contained 4 bases not matched to a gene. The V gene's germline CDR1 is MNHEY and CDR2 SVGAGI. The CDR3 region has the DNA TGTGCCAGCAGTTACGCACGGGACAGGGACACTGAAGCTTTCTTT. Its translation: CASSYARDRDTEAFF.

This clone was seen only once. The chain joins TRBV28 to TRBJ1-2; TRBD1 is a possible D gene (5 bases). The V gene's germline CDR1 is MDHEN and CDR2 SYDVKM. The CDR3 contains 17 residues. V was clipped by 3 bases and J by 0 bases, with 17 bases between them. CDR3 nucleotide sequence: TGTGCCAGCAGTTTTACGGGAGGGGCCCTAGCTAACTATGGCTACACCTTC. Amino acid sequence: CASSFTGGALANYGYTF.

V usage is TRBV4-3 and J usage is TRBJ1-4; 9 bases are a match to TRBD1. J was trimmed by 5 bases and V by 3 bases; bases with no gene match: 4. This CDR3 contains 15 residues. Germline CDR1 is LGHNA and CDR2 is YSLEER. CDR3 bases: TGCGCCAGCAGCCAGGGGACAGGGCCCAATGAAAAACTGTTTTTT. It yields the protein CASSQGTGPNEKLFF.

V is TRBV29-1 and J is TRBJ1-2; 8 nucleotides match TRBD1. This CDR3 has 14 residues. Trimming at V came to 6 bases and at J to 6 bases, leaving 12 bases not matched to a gene. From germline, CDR1 is SQVTM and CDR2 ANQGSEA. This chain's CDR3 is CSVVYRGGVDGYTF. Written as DNA, the CDR3 is TGCAGCGTCGTATACAGGGGGGGTGTGGATGGCTACACCTTC.

The J gene is TRBJ1-2, the V gene TRBV3-1 (or the pseudogene TRBV3-2); D not resolved. Trimming left V 0 bases short and J 4 bases short, with 15 bases between. The CDR3 runs 16 residues. Germline V gives CDR1 LGHDT, CDR2 YNNKEL (reference sequence). CDR3 protein: CASSQDLAQAIYGYTF. DNA for the CDR3: TGTGCCAGCAGCCAAGATCTTGCCCAGGCGATCTATGGCTACACCTTC.

The chain couples TRBV9 to TRBJ2-2; D gene uncertain. Trimming took 0 bases from V and 6 from J, leaving 12 bases between them. CDR1 and CDR2 (germline): SGDLS, YYNGEE. The CDR3 totals 15 residues. The CDR3: CASSVVLGGPGELFF. The CDR3 DNA is TGTGCCAGCAGCGTAGTCCTAGGCGGCCCCGGGGAGCTGTTTTTT.

V and J are TRBV25-1 and TRBJ2-3, with TRBD1 as a possible D gene (5 bases). Between the trimmed V and J ends, which lost 0 bases and 5 bases, there was a span of 9 bases. Germline V lookup: CDR1 MGHDK, CDR2 SYGVNS. The CDR3 loop spans 14 amino acids. The CDR3, as DNA: TGTGCCAGCAGTGAATATAAAGGGGTAGATACGCAGTATTTT. Translation: CASSEYKGVDTQYF.

This rearrangement joins TRBV15 to TRBJ2-1; TRBD2 matches at 10 bases. V dropped 0 bases and J dropped 8; count of bases not matched to a gene: 7. Germline CDR1 reads LNHNV; CDR2 reads YYDKDF (reference sequence). This CDR3 is 16 amino acids long. CDR3 region: CATSREAAGGVDEQFF. The CDR3, as DNA: TGTGCCACCAGCAGAGAAGCAGCGGGAGGGGTGGATGAGCAGTTCTTC.

The chain employs TRBV30 and TRBJ1-1, with TRBD1 identical over 8 bases. Germline values: CDR1 GTSNPN, CDR2 SVGIG (reference sequence). Trimming at V came to 4 bases and at J to 3 bases, leaving 4 bases not matched to a gene. CDR3 size: 13 residues. This chain's CDR3 is CAWTLTGDTEAFF. In DNA, the CDR3 is TGTGCCTGGACCCTGACAGGGGACACTGAAGCTTTCTTT.